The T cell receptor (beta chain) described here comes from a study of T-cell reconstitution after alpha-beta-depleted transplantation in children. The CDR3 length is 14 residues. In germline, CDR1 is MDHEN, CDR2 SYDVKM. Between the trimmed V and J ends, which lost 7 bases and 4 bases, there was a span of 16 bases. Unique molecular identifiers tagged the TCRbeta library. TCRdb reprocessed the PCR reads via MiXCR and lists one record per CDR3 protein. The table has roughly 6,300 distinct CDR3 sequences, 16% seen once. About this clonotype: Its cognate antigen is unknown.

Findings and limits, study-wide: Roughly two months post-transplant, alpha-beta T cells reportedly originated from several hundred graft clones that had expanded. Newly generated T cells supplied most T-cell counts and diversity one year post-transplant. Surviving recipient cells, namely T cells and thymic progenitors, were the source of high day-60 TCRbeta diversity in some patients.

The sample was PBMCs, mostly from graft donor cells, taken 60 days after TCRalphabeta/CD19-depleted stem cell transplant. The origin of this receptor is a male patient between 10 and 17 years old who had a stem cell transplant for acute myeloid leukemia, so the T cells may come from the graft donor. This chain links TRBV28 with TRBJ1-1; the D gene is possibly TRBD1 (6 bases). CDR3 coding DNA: TGTGCCAGCAACCAAGGGGGGACCCCCACTGAAGCTTTCTTT. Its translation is CASNQGGTPTEAFF.